Listed below are T cell receptor beta chains from one sample, sequenced in a study of esophageal squamous cell carcinoma under preoperative chemotherapy. TCRdb redid the calling of the PCR reads with MiXCR, one entry per CDR3 protein. The sample contains about 16,000 distinct CDR3 sequences, just under 50% of which appear only once. This specimen was taken from a patient given preoperative chemotherapy. The receptors stem from a human donor with esophageal squamous cell carcinoma. The donor label of this sample is uncertain. Both conserved end residues are part of each CDR3. The D gene is left open where the match is weak. Rows give clone size only sometimes, using once, few, many, or a class for an expanded clone.

>NA|NA|TRBJ1-1|TRBV7-2
TGTGCCAGCAGCTTAGAATCGTTGACTGAAGCTTTCTTT
CASSLESLTEAFF
>NA|TRBD1|TRBJ2-7|TRBV6-5
TGTGCCAGCAGTTACCGACAGGGAGAGCAGTACTTC
CASSYRQGEQYF
>medium-sized|TRBD2|TRBJ2-5|TRBV6-1
TGTGCCAGCAGCACGACTAGCGGGAGCTGGGAGCAGTACTTC
CASSTTSGSWEQYF
>many|TRBD1|TRBJ1-6|TRBV12-3/TRBV12-4
TGTGCCAGCACCTTAGACGGGACAGGGAATTCACCCCTCCACTTT
CASTLDGTGNSPLHF
>once|NA|TRBJ2-7|TRBV11-3
TGTGCCAGCAGCTTCACAGTCCGCGAGCAGTACTTC
CASSFTVREQYF
>NA|TRBD1|TRBJ2-1|TRBV18
TGTGCCAGCTCAACAGGGGTTCACAATGAGCAGTTCTTC
CASSTGVHNEQFF
>NA|TRBD2|TRBJ2-7|TRBV6-1
TGTGCCAGCACCTCCTCGGGGGGCTCCTACGAGCAGTACTTC
CASTSSGGSYEQYF
>NA|NA|TRBJ2-7|TRBV7-9
TGTGCCAGCAGCTTAGTAGGAGGCTCCTACGAGCAGTACTTC
CASSLVGGSYEQYF
>NA|TRBD2|TRBJ2-1|TRBV7-2
TGTGCCAGCAGGCCGACTAGCGGGGGGAATGAGCAGTTCTTC
CASRPTSGGNEQFF
>NA|TRBD1|TRBJ2-6|TRBV7-7
TGTGCCAGCAGCTTAGCCCCCCGGGACAGGGCCTCTGGGGCCAACGTGCAGTCCTTC
CASSLAPRDRASGANVQSF
>few|TRBD1|TRBJ2-1|TRBV6-1
TGTGCCAGCAGCCGACGTCCGACAGGGTACTCCTACAATGAGCAGTTCTTC
CASSRRPTGYSYNEQFF
>NA|TRBD2|TRBJ2-3|TRBV6-5
TGTGCCAGCAGTTCCTGGGGGCTAGCGGGAAGAACAGATACGCAGTATTTT
CASSSWGLAGRTDTQYF
>NA|NA|TRBJ2-3|TRBV11-3
TGTGCGGGCAGCGGGGACGGGGCAGGGGATACCCAGTATTTT
CAGSGDGAGDTQYF
>many|TRBD2|TRBJ2-2|TRBV4-1
TGCGCCAGCAGCCACACTAGCGGGTTTGATGTTGGCGCCGGGGAGCTGTTTTTT
CASSHTSGFDVGAGELFF
>NA|TRBD1|TRBJ2-5|TRBV7-8
TGTGCCAGCAGCACACGGACAGGGGGCATTAGCGGCGTTTACAATGAGCAGTACTTC
CASSTRTGGISGVYNEQYF
>few|TRBD1|TRBJ2-1|TRBV7-8
TGTGCCAGCAGCTGGGACAGGGAATACAATGAGCAGTTCTTC
CASSWDREYNEQFF
>NA|NA|TRBJ2-3|TRBV7-6
TGTGCCAGCAGCTCAAGCGGGGATACGCAGTATTTT
CASSSSGDTQYF
>NA|TRBD2|TRBJ2-1|TRBV7-9
TGTGCCAGCAGCCCTAGCGGGAGGGGCTACAATGAGCAGTTCTTC
CASSPSGRGYNEQFF
>NA|NA|TRBJ2-2|TRBV6-1
TGTGCCAGCAGTGTCCAGGACATGCGCACAGATAAGCTGTATTTT
CASSVQDMRTDKLYF
>NA|NA|TRBJ2-4|TRBV7-2
TGTGCCGCGAGGCAGGGCGTCCTAGCCAAAAACATTCAGTACTTC
CAARQGVLAKNIQYF
>NA|TRBD1|TRBJ2-5|TRBV25-1
TGTGCCAGCAGTGGAACGGACAGGTGGGGAGAGACCCAGTACTTC
CASSGTDRWGETQYF
>NA|NA|TRBJ2-7|TRBV6-1
TGTGCCAGCAGTGCAGTCTACGAGCAGTACTTC
CASSAVYEQYF
>few|NA|TRBJ2-3|TRBV7-6
TGTGCCAGCAGCTTAGACCCCAGGGGCACAGATACGCAGTATTTT
CASSLDPRGTDTQYF
>NA|TRBD2|TRBJ2-2|TRBV7-3
TGTGCCAGCAGCTTAATGGCCCGTGGGCTAGCGGGAGCAGATAAGCAGTTTTTT
CASSLMARGLAGADKQFF
>NA|NA|TRBJ2-4|TRBV7-2
TGTGCCAGGGGCTTTGGAGCCAAAGATATGCAGTACTTC
CARGFGAKDMQYF
>few|NA|TRBJ2-5|TRBV28
TGTGCCAGCAGTTTGAGAGTCAAACAAGAGACCCAGTACTTC
CASSLRVKQETQYF
>few|NA|TRBJ2-3|TRBV6-1
TGTGCCAGCAGTGAATCTAGAGGGAGCACAGATACGCAGTATTTT
CASSESRGSTDTQYF
>many|NA|TRBJ2-6|TRBV5-5
TGTGCCAGCAGTTTCGAAGCTGGGGCCAACGTCCTGACTTTC
CASSFEAGANVLTF
>once|NA|TRBJ2-6|TRBV7-2
TGTGCCAACCTCCTTAGTCTCTCTGGGGCCAACGTCCTGACTTTC
CANLLSLSGANVLTF
>many|NA|TRBJ2-1|TRBV7-3
TGTGCCAGCAGCTTTCAGGGGTCCTCCTACAATGAGCAGTTCTTC
CASSFQGSSYNEQFF
>NA|TRBD2|TRBJ2-3|TRBV6-1
TGTGCCAGCAGTGAAGGACTAGCGGGGGAAGCTCTCACAGAGACGCAGTACTTT
CASSEGLAGEALTETQYF